This TCR beta chain was found in a study of cytomegalovirus exposure and HLA in healthy donors (dated by TCRdb to the late 2010s). General notes on the study: An earlier analysis of several hundred of the donors reported approximately 300 Gb of sequence data and around 100 million unique TCR beta sequences obtained from approximately 180 million T cells. An early release covering roughly 640 HLA-typed donors comprised approximately 300 gigabases of sequencing data and 65 million to 100 million unique TCR sequences. Of the 398 genotyped donors, 81% fell in the genetic ancestry cluster associated with self-reported Caucasian donors. The aim of the study was to test whether cataloging public T cell receptors could identify signatures of past pathogen exposure. The study used immunosequencing to profile the T cell repertoires of under 700 subjects and linked those repertoires to cytomegalovirus serostatus. In addition to the first cohort of hundreds of subjects, a separate validation cohort of approximately 130 different subjects was used. High-throughput TCR immunosequencing, statistical association of individual TCRs with disease status, and machine learning were combined to predict cytomegalovirus infection status. In a later analysis, previously published TCR beta repertoires from about 670 donors were re-analyzed and high-resolution HLA genotyping was added so that TCR occurrence patterns could be studied. Rather than drawing on any new phenotypic data, the later analysis identified candidate immune exposures from TCR beta sequences and the way those sequences occurred across donors. An earlier analysis of some 500 of the donors applied high-throughput TCR beta sequencing to assess whether each TCR beta V gene segment acted as functional or pseudogenic. Donor age, sex, ethnicity and CMV serostatus were compiled alongside the repertoire data. Genome-wide SNP genotypes for about 65% of the 666 donors were used in a later genetic analysis, which treated that subset as a discovery cohort. All discovery cohort repertoires had been generated using a single sequencing platform. HLA typing covered class I and class II loci at four-digit resolution. The number of typed donors differed by locus: about 620-640 for A, B, C, DRB1 and DQB1; 500 to 550 for DQA1; roughly 600 for DPA1; and some 450 for DPB1. A handful of DR-DQ haplotypes were handled as single units for association and clustering because linkage in the cohort was strong. Among some 400 genotyped donors of the cohort, an average of around 250,000 unique TCR beta nucleotide sequences was sequenced per donor, of which 15% to 20% were non-productive. On the study overall, not on this receptor specifically: Most TCR sequences were observed very rarely across donors, whereas some public TCRs were present in many individuals. In vitro tests confirmed that three of the cytomegalovirus-associated TCR beta chains recognize cytomegalovirus antigens. Linkage disequilibrium might explain the correlated functional status among segregating V segments, but an unknown experimental factor could not be excluded. According to a later genetic analysis, donors in an Asian-associated ancestry cluster had fewer N-insertions in productive TCRs than the approximately 650-donor mean. Presence/absence analyses assumed roughly uniform sequencing depth across donors, an assumption that may not hold. The earlier analysis of approximately 540 of the donors excluded approximately 15 rarely observed V segments, including chromosome 9 orphons, because counts were too low. In the study, approximately 160 TCR beta chains were listed as associated with cytomegalovirus. A later analysis found that most CMV-associated TCR beta chains appeared HLA-restricted, with HLA associations seemingly driven largely by CMV exposure. A further reported finding was that TCR beta sequences accurately predicted the HLA-A and HLA-B alleles for most subjects in the first cohort. Cytomegalovirus status was reported to be diagnosed by the classifier with high specificity and sensitivity in both the original and validation cohorts. Assigning TCR associations to individual alleles was difficult when HLA alleles, especially DR and DQ, strongly co-occurred. A cluster of highly shared sequence variants was judged likely to represent a technical artifact of the sequencing pipeline. This cohort had only TCR beta chains sequenced, and the lack of alpha or paired-chain data limited which features could be detected. Because some donors lacked HLA typing at each locus, the association tests relied only on the typed subset. Some IMGT-functional V segments, including TRBV6-2 and TRBV6-3, could not be distinguished by the 87-base-pair reads and were therefore excluded. The authors suggested that the approach could potentially be extended to other disease states and immunological phenotypes. In a later analysis, several top co-occurrence clusters were reported to appear linked to parvovirus B19, influenza, CMV and Epstein-Barr virus. A later analysis found that HLA-associated TCR beta chains were more clonally expanded and had lower generation probabilities than equally common non-associated chains. In an earlier analysis of about 550 of the donors, most TCR beta V segments were observed in productive rearrangements about 90% or about 30% of the time, broadly matching IMGT annotations. Specific HLA alleles were associated with roughly 17,000 TCR beta sequences at a false discovery rate of 0.05 in a later analysis. For the cohort, immune exposure information was limited to CMV serostatus. In a later analysis, TCR association rates were found to vary across HLA loci, with the most associated TCRs seen for DRB1 alleles and the fewest for HLA-C alleles. V-gene and J-gene trimming of TCR beta chains was associated with a missense DCLRE1C variant in a later genetic analysis, and the association was replicated in an independent cohort.

The library was generated by the immunoSEQ multiplex PCR assay. A mixture of 60 forward primers for TCR Vbeta segments and 13 reverse primers for TCR Jbeta segments was used in the multiplex PCR. A multiplex PCR assay on genomic DNA amplified the CDR3 region of rearranged TCR beta genes. The amplified TCR beta libraries were sequenced on the Illumina HiSeq System as 87-base-pair reads. Per the original workflow: Across the 500 to 850 repertoires, a later analysis counted tens of millions of unique TCR beta chains, 9.5 million to 13 million of which were shared by at least two donors. To remove PCR and sequencing errors, raw reads were error-corrected and collapsed into unique sequences using a nearest-neighbor algorithm that merged closely related sequences. CDR3 sequences were aligned to IMGT reference sequences to assign V, D and J gene segments. Each retained sequence needed at least a six-nucleotide match to both a V gene segment and a J gene segment. Rearrangements were called productive when the CDR3 lacked stop codons and stayed in frame with V and J; all others were non-productive. CDR3 was defined according to IMGT convention as the region running from the second conserved V-encoded cysteine to the conserved J-encoded phenylalanine. The earlier analysis of about 590 of the donors excluded sequences that lacked an unambiguous match to a single V gene segment. In an earlier analysis of some 590 of the donors, a V segment was called functional when productive rearrangements were above 56.7%, and segregating when the standard deviation between donors exceeded 5%. A statistical classification framework was built for diagnosing cytomegalovirus status from the catalog of TCR beta chain sequences. V and J gene assignment, in a later analysis, came from comparing TCR nucleotide sequences with IMGT/GENE-DB human TR gene sequences. The TCRdist pipeline was used in a later analysis to assign CDR3 sequences and most-parsimonious VDJ recombination scenarios. In a later analysis, every TCR beta chain was defined by the combination of its CDR3 amino acid sequence and its V-gene family, and reads without a unique V-gene family were dropped. As a way to deal with suspected cross-contamination and a sequencing artifact, a later analysis dropped hundreds of nucleotide sequences that were highly shared and had low generation probability. A later analysis calculated a clonal expansion index for each public chain from normalized within-repertoire ranks of inferred template counts. Generation probabilities in a later analysis came from a VDJ recombination model fitted to out-of-frame rearrangements, and those results were checked against IGoR. Hypergeometric tests were used in a later analysis to score TCR-TCR, TCR-HLA and TCR-CMV co-occurrence, with a repertoire-size bias correction applied to the TCR pairs. In a later analysis, false discovery rates were estimated by permuting HLA or CMV assignments 20 times. A later analysis grouped co-occurring TCRs with DBSCAN, adding TCRdist sequence similarity when clustering within HLA-allele-positive subsets. Repertoires with fewer than 30,000 or more than 120,000 public chains were left out of co-occurrence clustering, as were about five repertoires with anomalous nucleotide sharing. The immuneACCESS repertoire file appears here via TCRdb, limited to in-frame rearrangements. These files lack a portion of the clones; in checked studies, under half of the deficit traces to unresolved V genes, and the cause of the others is not known. V, J and clone size were drawn from that table, and D and trimming were deduced from the DNA. Counted in this sample were some 150,000 clones; 79% of them appeared once. Clones ranked in the top ten supply roughly 2% of the sample.

Note on this clone: The antigen it recognizes is unknown. No qualities accompany the bases; no much larger clone lies one base away.

In total, just over 650 healthy bone marrow donors made up the cohort. At the time of sampling, every cohort member was nominally healthy, though immune exposures that went unrecorded were likely present. The donor tested CMV seronegative and was one of the 352 seronegative cohort members. A peripheral blood sample was provided by each donor, and peripheral blood mononuclear cells were used for TCR beta sequencing. Genomic DNA extraction from the blood cell samples was performed with the Qiagen DNeasy Blood Extraction Kit. V gives up 4 bases and J gives up 1 base, and the segment between their germline ends measures 26 bases. The germline V gene encodes CDR1 MDHEN and CDR2 SYDVKM. The CDR3, from cysteine to phenylalanine, totals 19 residues. Just CDR3 DNA is preserved here, 57 bases in frame from base 1.

The chain is made from TRBV28 and TRBJ2-7; TRBD2 is possibly the D segment (7 matching bases). Sequenced sample: PBMCs. The sequence came from a man between 35 and 55 years old in good health and CMV-seronegative. The CDR3 has the sequence CASSSRGAQEAAWSYEQYF. The DNA reads as follows: TGTGCCAGCAGTTCCCGGGGGGCCCAGGAAGCGGCCTGGTCCTACGAGCAGTACTTC.